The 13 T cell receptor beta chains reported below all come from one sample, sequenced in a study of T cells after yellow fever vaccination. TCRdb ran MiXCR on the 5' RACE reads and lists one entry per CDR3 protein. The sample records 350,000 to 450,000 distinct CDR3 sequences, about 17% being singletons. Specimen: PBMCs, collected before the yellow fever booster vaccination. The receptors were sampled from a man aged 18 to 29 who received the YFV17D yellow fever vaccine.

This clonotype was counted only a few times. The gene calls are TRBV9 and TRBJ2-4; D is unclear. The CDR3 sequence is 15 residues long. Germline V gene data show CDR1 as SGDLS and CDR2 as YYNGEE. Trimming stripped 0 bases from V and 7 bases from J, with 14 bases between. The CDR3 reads CASSVEGNPVNIQYF. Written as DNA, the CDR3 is TGTGCCAGCAGCGTAGAAGGGAACCCCGTGAACATTCAGTACTTC.

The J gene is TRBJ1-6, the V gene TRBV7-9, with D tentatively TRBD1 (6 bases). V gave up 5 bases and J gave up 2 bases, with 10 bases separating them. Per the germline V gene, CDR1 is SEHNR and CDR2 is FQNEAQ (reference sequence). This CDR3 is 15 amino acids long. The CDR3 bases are TGTGCCAGCAGCAGTGACAGGCCCTATAATTCACCCCTCCACTTT. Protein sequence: CASSSDRPYNSPLHF.

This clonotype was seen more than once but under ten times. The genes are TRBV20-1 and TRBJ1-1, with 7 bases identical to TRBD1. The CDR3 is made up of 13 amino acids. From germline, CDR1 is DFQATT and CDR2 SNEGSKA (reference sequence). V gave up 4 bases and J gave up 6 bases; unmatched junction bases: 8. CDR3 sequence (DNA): TGCAGTGCTAAGCAGGGGGGCGTCCCTGAAGCTTTCTTT. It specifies CSAKQGGVPEAFF.

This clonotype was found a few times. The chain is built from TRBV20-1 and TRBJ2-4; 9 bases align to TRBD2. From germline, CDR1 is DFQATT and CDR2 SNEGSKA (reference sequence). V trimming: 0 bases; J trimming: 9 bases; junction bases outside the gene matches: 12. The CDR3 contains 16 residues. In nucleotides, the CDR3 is TGCAGTGCTAGAGATTTAAGGGCGGGGGGGCCGGCCATTCAGTACTTC. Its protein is CSARDLRAGGPAIQYF.

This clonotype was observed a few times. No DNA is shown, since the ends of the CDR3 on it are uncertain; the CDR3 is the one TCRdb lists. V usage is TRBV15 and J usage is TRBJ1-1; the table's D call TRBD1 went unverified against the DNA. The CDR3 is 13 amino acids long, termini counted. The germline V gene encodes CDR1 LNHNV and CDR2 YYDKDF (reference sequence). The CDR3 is CATSRVGQGATMF.

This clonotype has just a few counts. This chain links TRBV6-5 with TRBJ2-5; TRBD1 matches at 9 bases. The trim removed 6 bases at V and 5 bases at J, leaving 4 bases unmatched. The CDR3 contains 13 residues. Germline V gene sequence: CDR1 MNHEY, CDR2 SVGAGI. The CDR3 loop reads CASRGTGWETQYF. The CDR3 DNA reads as TGTGCCAGCAGAGGGACAGGGTGGGAGACCCAGTACTTC.

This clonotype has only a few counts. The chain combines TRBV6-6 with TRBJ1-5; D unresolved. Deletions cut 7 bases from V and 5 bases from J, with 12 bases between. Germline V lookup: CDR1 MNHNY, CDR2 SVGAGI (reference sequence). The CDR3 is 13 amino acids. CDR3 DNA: TGTGCCAGCACAGAGAGAACCGATCAGCCCCAGCATTTT. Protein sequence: CASTERTDQPQHF.

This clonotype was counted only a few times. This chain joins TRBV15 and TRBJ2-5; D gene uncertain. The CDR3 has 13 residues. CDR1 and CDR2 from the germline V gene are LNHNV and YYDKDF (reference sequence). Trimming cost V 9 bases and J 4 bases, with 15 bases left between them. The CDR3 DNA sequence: TGTGCCACGCGTGGATACTGGGGAGAGACCCAGTACTTC. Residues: CATRGYWGETQYF.

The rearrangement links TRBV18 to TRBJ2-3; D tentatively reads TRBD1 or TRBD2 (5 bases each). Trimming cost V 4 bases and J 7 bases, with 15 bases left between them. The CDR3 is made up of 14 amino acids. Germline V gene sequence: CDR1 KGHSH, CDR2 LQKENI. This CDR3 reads CASSRQTNENTQYF. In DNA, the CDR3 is TGTGCCAGCTCACGACAGACTAACGAAAATACGCAGTATTTT.

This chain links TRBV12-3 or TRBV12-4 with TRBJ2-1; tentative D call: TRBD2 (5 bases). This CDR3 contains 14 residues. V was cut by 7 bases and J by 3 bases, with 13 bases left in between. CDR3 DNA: TGTGCCAGCATGTCGAGCGGCCTCTACAATGAGCAGTTCTTC. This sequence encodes CASMSSGLYNEQFF.

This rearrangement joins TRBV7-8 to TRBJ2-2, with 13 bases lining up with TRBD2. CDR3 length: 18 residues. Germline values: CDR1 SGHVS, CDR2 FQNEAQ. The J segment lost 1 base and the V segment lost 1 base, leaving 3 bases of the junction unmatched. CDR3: CASSLGGLAGVNTGELFF. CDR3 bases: TGTGCCAGCAGCTTAGGTGGACTAGCGGGAGTGAACACCGGGGAGCTGTTTTTT. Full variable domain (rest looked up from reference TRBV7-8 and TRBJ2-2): GAGVSQSPRYKVAKRGQDVALRCDPISGHVSLFWYQQALGQGPEFLTYFQNEAQLDKSGLPSDRFFAERPEGSVSTLKIQRTQQEDSAVYLCASSLGGLAGVNTGELFFGEGSRLTVL.

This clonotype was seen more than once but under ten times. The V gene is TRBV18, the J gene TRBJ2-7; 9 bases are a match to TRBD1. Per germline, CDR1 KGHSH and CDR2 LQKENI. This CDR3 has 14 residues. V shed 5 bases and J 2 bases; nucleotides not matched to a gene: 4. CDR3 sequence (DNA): TGTGCCAGCTCAGGGACAGGGATCACCTACGAGCAGTACGTC. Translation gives CASSGTGITYEQYV.

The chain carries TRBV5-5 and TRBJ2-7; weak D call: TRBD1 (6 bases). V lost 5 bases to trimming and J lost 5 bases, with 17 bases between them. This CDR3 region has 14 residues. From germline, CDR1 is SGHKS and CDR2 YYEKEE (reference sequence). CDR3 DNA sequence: TGTGCCAGCAGTTCGACAGGAAGCTACAACGAGCAGTACTTC. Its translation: CASSSTGSYNEQYF.